This T cell receptor beta chain was found in a study of shared clonotypes between healthy human individuals. Study overall: Two female and three male donors aged 18 to 49 were enrolled. CD4 naive and CD4 memory each took three plates per donor, while CD8 naive took two and CD8 memory one.

In the original analysis: There were no quality scores in the junction-only immunoSEQ sequences, so filtering differed. Sequencing was performed with immunoSEQ multiplex PCR; in TCRdb, only in-frame clones are kept and a portion is missing. V and J calls and clone size are as listed in that table; D and trimming were resolved from the DNA. The sample includes about 2 million clones, roughly 94% of them seen just once. With respect to this clone: The antigen is not known.

J gave up 3 bases and V 6 bases, and 7 bases lay outside the gene matches. Looked up from germline, CDR1 is ENHRY and CDR2 is SYGVKD. The CDR3 has 15 residues. Study-level findings and limits: Richness estimates generally favored naive over memory subsets.

Terminally differentiated effector memory CD45RA+ cells were excluded by CCR7 positive selection of CD45RO-negative cells. V usage is TRBV10-3 and J usage is TRBJ2-7; 11 nucleotides match TRBD2. The sample consisted of naive CD8+ T cells sorted from blood. This receptor was obtained from a man between 18 and 35 years old in good health. CDR3 nucleotide sequence: TGTGCCATCAGCCCAACCGGGACTAGCGGCTACGAGCAGTACTTC. Translation: CAISPTGTSGYEQYF.